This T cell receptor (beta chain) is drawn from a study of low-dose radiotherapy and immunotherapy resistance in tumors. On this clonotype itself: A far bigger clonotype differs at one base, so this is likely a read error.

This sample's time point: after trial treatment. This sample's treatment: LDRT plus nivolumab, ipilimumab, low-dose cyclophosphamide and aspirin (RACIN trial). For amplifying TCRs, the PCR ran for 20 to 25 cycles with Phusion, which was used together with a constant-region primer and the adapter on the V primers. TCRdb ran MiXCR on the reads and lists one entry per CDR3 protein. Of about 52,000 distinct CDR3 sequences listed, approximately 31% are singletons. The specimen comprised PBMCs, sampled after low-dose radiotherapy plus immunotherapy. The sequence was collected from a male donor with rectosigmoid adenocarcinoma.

CDR3 amino acids: CSVALRGRASYNEQYF. CDR3 nucleotide sequence: TGCAGCGTTGCCCTCCGAGGGAGGGCCTCCTACAATGAGCAGTACTTC. This chain connects TRBV29-1 to TRBJ2-7, with 7 bases that match TRBD2. With 4 bases clipped from V and 7 bases from J, the junction kept 19 bases outside the gene matches. CDR1 and CDR2 from the germline V gene are SQVTM and ANQGSEA. The CDR3 runs 16 residues.